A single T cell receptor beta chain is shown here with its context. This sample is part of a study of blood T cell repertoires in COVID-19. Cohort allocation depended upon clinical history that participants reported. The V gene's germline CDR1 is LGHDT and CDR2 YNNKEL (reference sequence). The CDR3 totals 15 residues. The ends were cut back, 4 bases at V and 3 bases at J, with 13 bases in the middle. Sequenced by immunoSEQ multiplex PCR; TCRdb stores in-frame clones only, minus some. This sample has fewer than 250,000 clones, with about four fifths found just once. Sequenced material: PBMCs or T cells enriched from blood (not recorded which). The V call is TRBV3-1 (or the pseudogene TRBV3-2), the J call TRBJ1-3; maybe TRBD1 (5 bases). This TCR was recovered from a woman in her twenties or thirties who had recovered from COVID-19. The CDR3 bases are TGTGCCAGCAGCCCCCGACATCAGGGTGGAAACACCATATATTTT. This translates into CASSPRHQGGNTIYF.